The rows below give T cell receptor beta chains drawn from one sample of a study of shared T cell receptors in the human thymus. Profiling relied on immunoSEQ multiplex PCR, and the TCRdb table lists in-frame clones only, not all of them. The table records around 730,000 clones, 80% to 90% of them present only once. This same sample was also taken into another study, of human thymus T cells.

Sample: thymocytes. The receptors originated from a girl under three years old with a congenital heart defect. The CDR3 runs from the conserved cysteine through the conserved F or W. Fields, in order: D gene, V gene, CDR3 length, clone size, J gene, CDR3 protein, CDR3 DNA. A D gene is named only where the DNA matches it firmly. A clone size is listed for some rows: how often the clone was seen (once, few, many), or a class if it is expanded.

TRBD1,TRBV19,14,.,TRBJ1-1,CASSTGGCGTEAFF,TGTGCCAGTAGTACAGGGGGGTGCGGCACTGAAGCTTTCTTT
.,TRBV6-1,12,.,TRBJ2-1,CASRGRPLEQFF,TGTGCCAGCCGTGGGCGGCCGCTTGAGCAGTTCTTC
TRBD1,TRBV9,12,.,TRBJ1-2,CASSFYRGRYTF,TGTGCCAGCAGCTTCTACAGGGGGCGTTACACCTTC
TRBD1,TRBV27,13,.,TRBJ1-6,CASSYRGDSPLHF,TGTGCCAGCAGCTACAGGGGAGATTCACCCCTCCACTTT
TRBD1,TRBV7-9,14,once,TRBJ1-2,CASSLSGGNYGYTF,TGTGCCAGCAGCCTTTCAGGGGGGAACTATGGCTACACCTTC
.,TRBV2,17,.,TRBJ1-4,CASSADLRTAPNEKLFF,TGTGCCAGCAGCGCCGACCTTAGGACAGCGCCTAATGAAAAACTGTTTTTT
.,TRBV7-7,14,.,TRBJ1-2,CASAGASSIYGYTF,TGTGCCAGCGCGGGGGCGAGTTCCATATATGGCTACACCTTC
.,TRBV14,17,.,TRBJ2-7,CASSQDSAGGRSYEQYF,TGTGCCAGCAGCCAAGATTCGGCCGGGGGTAGGTCCTACGAGCAGTACTTC
.,TRBV5-1,13,.,TRBJ1-2,CASSPRDWGGYTF,TGCGCCAGCAGCCCCAGGGACTGGGGAGGCTACACCTTC
TRBD1,TRBV19,17,.,TRBJ2-2,CASTPKSGTVSTGELFF,TGTGCCAGTACCCCTAAGTCAGGGACAGTGTCGACCGGGGAGCTGTTTTTT
.,TRBV6-4,13,.,TRBJ1-2,CASSERENYGYTF,TGTGCCAGCAGTGAGCGAGAGAACTATGGCTACACCTTC
TRBD2,TRBV25-1,16,.,TRBJ2-5,CASSEIQLAGEETQYF,TGTGCCAGCAGTGAAATCCAACTAGCGGGGGAGGAGACCCAGTACTTC
.,TRBV7-9,18,.,TRBJ1-1,CASSLLGIGGRMNTEAFF,TGTGCCAGCAGCCTCCTGGGAATCGGGGGAAGGATGAACACTGAAGCTTTCTTT
.,TRBV6-1,12,.,TRBJ1-1,CASSDLNTEAFF,TGTGCCAGCAGTGATTTAAACACTGAAGCTTTCTTT
TRBD2,TRBV7-9,15,.,TRBJ2-1,CASSSLRLAVREQFF,TGTGCCAGCAGCTCACTTAGACTAGCAGTTCGGGAGCAGTTCTTC
TRBD1,TRBV2,12,.,TRBJ1-1,CARDRGNTEAFF,TGTGCCAGGGACAGGGGAAACACTGAAGCTTTCTTT
.,TRBV7-2,13,.,TRBJ2-2,CASSLGTSGELFF,TGTGCCAGCAGCCTTGGGACTTCCGGGGAGCTGTTTTTT
.,TRBV18,17,few,TRBJ1-3,CASSPGVGGFSGNTIYF,TGTGCCAGCTCACCAGGAGTCGGGGGTTTCTCTGGAAACACCATATATTTT
TRBD2,TRBV6-1,19,.,TRBJ2-5,CASSGGPADLAGGKETQYF,TGTGCCAGCAGTGGGGGACCGGCAGACCTAGCGGGGGGCAAAGAGACCCAGTACTTC
TRBD1,TRBV13,15,.,TRBJ2-1,CASSPGQSSYNEQFF,TGTGCCAGCAGCCCGGGACAGAGCTCCTACAATGAGCAGTTCTTC
TRBD2,TRBV7-2,19,.,TRBJ2-1,CASSLEVWLAGGDYNEQFF,TGTGCCAGCAGCTTAGAGGTGTGGCTAGCGGGGGGGGATTACAATGAGCAGTTCTTC
TRBD1,TRBV5-1,16,once,TRBJ1-4,CASSPGQDAANEKLFF,TGCGCCAGCAGCCCGGGACAGGATGCGGCTAATGAAAAACTGTTTTTT
TRBD2,TRBV11-2,18,.,TRBJ2-1,CASSRANLSGGAWDEQFF,TGTGCCAGCAGCCGCGCTAATCTTAGCGGGGGGGCCTGGGATGAGCAGTTCTTC
.,TRBV27,16,.,TRBJ2-7,CASSIPGRVSPYEQYF,TGTGCCAGCAGTATCCCCGGCAGGGTCAGTCCCTACGAGCAGTACTTC
.,TRBV7-2,16,.,TRBJ2-6,CASSFIPGSGANVLTF,TGTGCCAGCAGCTTCATCCCAGGGTCTGGGGCCAACGTCCTGACTTTC
.,TRBV11-3,13,.,TRBJ2-2,CASSSYSGGELFF,TGTGCCAGCAGCTCCTACTCGGGCGGGGAGCTGTTTTTT
.,TRBV11-2,16,.,TRBJ1-2,CASSLGYMGRRNGYTF,TGTGCCAGCAGCTTAGGTTATATGGGGAGGAGAAATGGCTACACCTTC
TRBD1,TRBV19,13,.,TRBJ1-1,CASRQGSNTEAFF,TGTGCCAGTCGACAGGGATCGAACACTGAAGCTTTCTTT
.,TRBV28,16,.,TRBJ1-5,CASSFPNGREGQPQHF,TGTGCCAGCAGCTTCCCTAACGGCAGGGAAGGTCAGCCCCAGCATTTT
.,TRBV6-5,13,.,TRBJ1-2,CASSYVGLEGYTF,TGTGCCAGCAGTTACGTGGGACTCGAGGGCTACACCTTC
TRBD1,TRBV2,16,.,TRBJ2-2,CASSEKRKGARGELFF,TGTGCCAGCAGTGAAAAACGAAAGGGGGCCCGGGGGGAGCTGTTTTTT
TRBD1,TRBV15,17,.,TRBJ1-2,CATSREKGDRSNYGYTF,TGTGCCACCAGCAGAGAGAAAGGGGACAGGTCTAACTATGGCTACACCTTC
TRBD1,TRBV20-1,11,.,TRBJ1-2,CSAVRDSSYTF,TGCAGTGCCGTCCGGGACAGCTCCTACACCTTC
TRBD2,TRBV27,14,once,TRBJ2-2,CASRAGGSPGELFF,TGTGCCAGCAGAGCGGGGGGATCCCCCGGGGAGCTGTTTTTT
.,TRBV2,16,.,TRBJ1-6,CASGEFRAFDNSPLHF,TGTGCCAGCGGGGAATTCAGGGCTTTCGATAATTCACCCCTCCACTTT
TRBD2,TRBV28,15,.,TRBJ2-7,CASSRTSGFYYEQYF,TGTGCCAGCAGCCGGACTAGCGGGTTCTACTACGAGCAGTACTTC
TRBD2,TRBV15,15,.,TRBJ2-5,CATSRALAGGETQYF,TGTGCCACCAGCAGAGCACTAGCGGGGGGAGAGACCCAGTACTTC
.,TRBV9,15,.,TRBJ1-1,CASSVAQVENTEAFF,TGTGCCAGCAGCGTAGCCCAGGTAGAGAACACTGAAGCTTTCTTT
.,TRBV29-1,12,.,TRBJ1-2,CSEMTGSHGYTF,TGCAGCGAGATGACAGGCTCCCATGGCTACACCTTC
TRBD1,TRBV27,18,.,TRBJ1-1,CASSLSTRQGRLNTEAFF,TGTGCCAGCAGTTTATCGACCCGACAGGGGCGGTTGAACACTGAAGCTTTCTTT
.,TRBV2,14,.,TRBJ2-7,CASSGLTGRCEQYF,TGTGCCAGCAGTGGGTTAACAGGCCGGTGCGAGCAGTACTTC
.,TRBV30,11,.,TRBJ1-1,CAWSKEEEAFF,TGTGCCTGGAGTAAGGAGGAGGAAGCTTTCTTT
.,TRBV10-2,15,.,TRBJ1-1,CASSESEILNTEAFF,TGCGCCAGCAGTGAGTCGGAGATCTTGAACACTGAAGCTTTCTTT
.,TRBV6-1,14,.,TRBJ1-1,CASRAWDIDTEAFF,TGTGCCAGCAGGGCATGGGACATTGACACTGAAGCTTTCTTT
TRBD1,TRBV19,15,.,TRBJ1-5,CASSLDRGRGQPQHF,TGTGCCAGTAGTCTTGACAGGGGGCGCGGGCAGCCCCAGCATTTT